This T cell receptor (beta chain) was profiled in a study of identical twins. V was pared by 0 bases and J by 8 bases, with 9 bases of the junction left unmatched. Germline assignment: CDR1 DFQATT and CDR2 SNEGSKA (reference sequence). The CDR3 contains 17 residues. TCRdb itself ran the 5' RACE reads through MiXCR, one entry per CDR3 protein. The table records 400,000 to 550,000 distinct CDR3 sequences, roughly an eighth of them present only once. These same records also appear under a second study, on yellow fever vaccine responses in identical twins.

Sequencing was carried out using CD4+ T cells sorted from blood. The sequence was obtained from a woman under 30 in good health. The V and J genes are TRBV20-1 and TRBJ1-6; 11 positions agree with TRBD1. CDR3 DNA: TGCAGTGCTAGAGATACGGGACAGGGGGGACTTCATTCACCCCTCCACTTT. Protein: CSARDTGQGGLHSPLHF.